A selection of T cell receptor beta chains follows, all from one sample in a study of glioma-infiltrating T cells after dendritic cell vaccination. Here immunoSEQ multiplex PCR was the method, and the copy in TCRdb shows in-frame clones only, minus some. Of more than 85,000 clones in the sample, 85% to 90% are singletons; the top ten hold 2.5% to 3.5%. The sample consisted of blood, taken after dendritic cell vaccination. These receptors were collected from a human donor with glioblastoma. CDR3s include the opening cysteine and the closing phenylalanine or tryptophan. D genes are given only for firm matches. Size values are once, few and many counts, or a class for expanded clones, and some rows have none.

cdr3_nt,cdr3_aa,j_call,clone_size,d_call,v_call
TGTGCGGGTGCTCAGGGGGGAACCTACGAGCAGTACTTC,CAGAQGGTYEQYF,TRBJ2-7,.,.,TRBV12-5
TGTGCCAGTAGGACAGGGGACGGGAGCAATCAGCCCCAGCATTTT,CASRTGDGSNQPQHF,TRBJ1-5,.,TRBD1,TRBV19
TGTGCCAGCAGCTCAACCGCAGGGGGCGGGGTGGCCCAGTACTTC,CASSSTAGGGVAQYF,TRBJ2-5,once,TRBD1,TRBV11-2
TGCGCCAGCAGCTTGGGGGACAGGTGGAGCGAGCAGTACTTC,CASSLGDRWSEQYF,TRBJ2-7,once,TRBD1,TRBV5-1
TGTGCCAGCAAGGGGGCTGGAAACACCATATATTTT,CASKGAGNTIYF,TRBJ1-3,.,.,TRBV9
TGTGCCAGCTCACCACTCCAGGGGTCCTACGAGCAGTACTTC,CASSPLQGSYEQYF,TRBJ2-7,.,.,TRBV18
TGTGCCAGTAGTACAGGGGGCATAGTCGCCGAGCAGTACTTC,CASSTGGIVAEQYF,TRBJ2-7,.,TRBD1,TRBV19
TGTGCCAGCAGCACCTCCGGGACAGGGGGGATGCAGCCCCAGCATTTT,CASSTSGTGGMQPQHF,TRBJ1-5,.,TRBD1,TRBV7-2
TGTGCCAGCAGTGAAGGCCCGGAGCTCGGGGCCCAGTACTTC,CASSEGPELGAQYF,TRBJ2-5,.,.,TRBV6-1
TGTGCCAGCAGCCCACAGCAGAACACCGGGGAGCTGTTTTTT,CASSPQQNTGELFF,TRBJ2-2,.,.,TRBV13
TGTGCCAGCAGTTTCCTAGCGGGAAGTAGTACGTTGAAGTACTTC,CASSFLAGSSTLKYF,TRBJ2-7,.,TRBD2,TRBV28
TGTGCCAGCAGCCTGGCCCTAGCGTCGGATGAGCAGTTCTTC,CASSLALASDEQFF,TRBJ2-1,.,.,TRBV9
TGTGCCATCAGTGAGTCAGGGGGGGGGAACACTGAAGCTTTCTTT,CAISESGGGNTEAFF,TRBJ1-1,.,.,TRBV10-3
TGTGCCAGCTCACCAGACGGGAGCTCCTACAATGAGCAGTTCTTC,CASSPDGSSYNEQFF,TRBJ2-1,.,.,TRBV18
TGTGCCAGCAGCCGATCAGGGGGGAACGGCAATGAGCAGTTCTTC,CASSRSGGNGNEQFF,TRBJ2-1,few,.,TRBV7-8
TGTGCCAGCAGTTTATCGGACCGGGGGAACAATGAGCAGTTCTTC,CASSLSDRGNNEQFF,TRBJ2-1,once,.,TRBV27
TGCGCCAGCAGCCCCAGACAGGGGATTGAGAACACTGAAGCTTTCTTT,CASSPRQGIENTEAFF,TRBJ1-1,.,TRBD1,TRBV5-1
TGTGCCGGGAGGAGGGATTATGGCTACACCTTC,CAGRRDYGYTF,TRBJ1-2,.,.,TRBV2
TGTGCCAGCATGGCGGGGCGGAGTGGAAACACCATATATTTT,CASMAGRSGNTIYF,TRBJ1-3,.,.,TRBV6-1
TGCGCCAGCAGCCGGACCGGGACAGTCTCCTACGAGCAGTACTTC,CASSRTGTVSYEQYF,TRBJ2-7,.,TRBD1,TRBV4-1
TGTGCCTGGGGGGTCTTAGGGAGTGGCTACACCTTC,CAWGVLGSGYTF,TRBJ1-2,.,.,TRBV30
TGTGCCACCAGCACTCCTAACAGGGGGGGAGAGACCCAGTACTTC,CATSTPNRGGETQYF,TRBJ2-5,.,.,TRBV15
TGTGCCAGCAGCGGGGGGGGGCCGAGGGAGACCCAGTACTTC,CASSGGGPRETQYF,TRBJ2-5,few,.,TRBV9
TGTGCCAGCAGCTTAATGGTCGGGGGGCGTGAGACCCAGTACTTC,CASSLMVGGRETQYF,TRBJ2-5,.,.,TRBV7-3